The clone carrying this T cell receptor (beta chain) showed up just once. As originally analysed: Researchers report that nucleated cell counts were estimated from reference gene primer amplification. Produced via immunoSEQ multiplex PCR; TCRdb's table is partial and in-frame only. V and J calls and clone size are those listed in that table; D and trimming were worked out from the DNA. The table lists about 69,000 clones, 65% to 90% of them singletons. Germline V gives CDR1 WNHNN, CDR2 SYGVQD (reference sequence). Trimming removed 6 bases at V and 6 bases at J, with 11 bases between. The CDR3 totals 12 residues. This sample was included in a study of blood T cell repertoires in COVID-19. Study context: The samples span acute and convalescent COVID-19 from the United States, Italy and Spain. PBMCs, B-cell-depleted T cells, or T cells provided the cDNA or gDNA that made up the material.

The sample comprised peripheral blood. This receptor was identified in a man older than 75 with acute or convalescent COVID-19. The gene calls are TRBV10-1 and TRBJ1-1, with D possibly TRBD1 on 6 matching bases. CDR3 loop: CASSGTGSEAFF. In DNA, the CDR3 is TGCGCCAGCAGCGGAACAGGGTCTGAAGCTTTCTTT.